These 30 T cell receptor beta chains originate from one sample sequenced in a study of T cell responses to AZD1222 COVID-19 vaccine. The protocol was immunoSEQ multiplex PCR, while the TCRdb copy is restricted to in-frame clones and leaves out a portion. The sample shows about 120,000 clones, more than 80% of them seen only once. The sample was peripheral blood, taken on day 0 of AZD1222 vaccination. These receptors originate from an adult in good health.

The count of this clone is one. The chain has TRBV11-2 and TRBJ2-1; no reliable D call. Trimming stripped 1 base from V and 6 bases from J, with 10 bases between. Germline assignment: CDR1 SGHAT and CDR2 FQNNGV. The CDR3 spans 14 residues. The CDR3 is CASSLAGLVNEQFF. CDR3 in DNA: TGTGCCAGCAGCTTAGCGGGCCTTGTCAATGAGCAGTTCTTC.

The chain links TRBV19 to TRBJ2-3; D is ambiguous. Trimming removed 2 bases at V and 0 bases at J, with 6 bases between. The CDR3 is 14 residues long. From germline, CDR1 is LNHDA and CDR2 SQIVND (reference sequence). CDR3 in amino acids: CASSIMSSTDTQYF. Written as DNA, the CDR3 is TGTGCCAGTAGTATAATGTCCAGCACAGATACGCAGTATTTT.

V is TRBV7-2 and J is TRBJ2-7; TRBD1 matches 7 bases. The V and J ends lost 1 base and 4 bases, in that order; junction bases with no gene match: 4. Germline V gene data show CDR1 as SGHTA and CDR2 as FQGNSA. The CDR3 contains 14 residues. In DNA, the CDR3 is TGTGCCAGCAGCTTAGAAGGGGGCGGGTACGAGCAGTACTTC. Translation: CASSLEGGGYEQYF.

Only one count was recorded for this clone. The chain couples TRBV6-2 or TRBV6-3 to TRBJ2-7; D may be TRBD1 or TRBD2 (5 bases each). The V and J ends lost 6 bases and 6 bases respectively, with 24 bases between them. This CDR3 contains 16 residues. Germline assignment: CDR1 MNHEY and CDR2 SVGEGT. The CDR3 protein is CASSPLRDQPRPEQYF. The CDR3 nucleotides are TGTGCCAGCAGCCCTCTCCGGGACCAGCCCCGACCCGAGCAGTACTTC.

The chain recombines TRBV7-8 with TRBJ2-5; TRBD1 agrees at 9 bases. The CDR3 has 16 residues. Germline V lookup: CDR1 SGHVS, CDR2 FQNEAQ. V was clipped by 2 bases and J by 5 bases; unmatched bases: 9. The CDR3 DNA reads as TGTGCCAGCAGCTTACTTAGTGGGACAGGGACGGAGACCCAGTACTTC. It yields the protein CASSLLSGTGTETQYF.

This rearrangement joins TRBV19 to TRBJ1-1; maybe TRBD1 (6 bases). V gave up 6 bases and J gave up 6 bases, with 14 bases separating them. The CDR3 is 13 residues long. Per germline, CDR1 LNHDA and CDR2 SQIVND (reference sequence). The CDR3: CASSVTGLAEAFF. CDR3 nucleotides: TGTGCCAGTAGCGTGACAGGCCTGGCTGAAGCTTTCTTT.

The V gene is TRBV6-5, the J gene TRBJ1-6, with D perhaps TRBD1 (6 bases). The CDR3 runs to 14 residues. CDR1 is MNHEY, CDR2 SVGAGI, per germline. V lost 6 bases and J 8 bases, leaving 14 bases between the germline ends. The CDR3 DNA reads TGTGCCAGCAGCTTGACAGGCGGGGATTCACCCCTCCACTTT. Translation: CASSLTGGDSPLHF.

The J gene is TRBJ2-3, the V gene TRBV21-1; the table's D call, TRBD1, has no DNA check behind it. TRBV21-1 is a recognized pseudogene. This CDR3 has 18 residues. The CDR3 here is CASSKGVVGQGGTDTQYF. The CDR3 DNA is TGTGCCAGCAGCAAAGGTGTGGTTGGGCAGGGGGGCACAGATACGCAGTATTTT.

The chain carries TRBV3-1 (or the pseudogene TRBV3-2) and TRBJ1-2, with D possibly matching TRBD1 (6 bases). The CDR3 has 14 amino acids. The V and J ends lost 3 bases and 8 bases respectively, with 16 bases between them. The germline CDR1 and CDR2 sequences are LGHDT and YNNKEL (reference sequence). In nucleotides, the CDR3 is TGTGCCAGCAGCCAGCCCCCAGGGGTGGGCGGCTACACCTTC. Residues: CASSQPPGVGGYTF.

This clone was observed a single time. The chain joins TRBV29-1 to TRBJ1-1; D ambiguous. Germline CDR1 and CDR2: SQVTM and ANQGSEA. V lost 5 bases and J 4 bases, leaving 11 bases between the germline ends. The CDR3 loop spans 12 amino acids. CDR3 nucleotide sequence: TGCAGCGTTCTATGGCGGGGCACTGAAGCTTTCTTT. As protein: CSVLWRGTEAFF.

A single count supports this clone. Other DNA sequences of this sample code for an identical CDR3. The V and J genes are TRBV7-9 and TRBJ1-1; the D is unclear. V gave up 1 base and J gave up 4 bases, with 7 bases separating them. The CDR3 spans 13 residues. Germline CDR1 is SEHNR and CDR2 is FQNEAQ (reference sequence). The CDR3 bases are TGTGCCAGCAGCTTAGGGGTGGGCACTGAAGCTTTCTTT. It codes for CASSLGVGTEAFF.

This chain connects TRBV7-8 to TRBJ1-6, with D unclear. The V gene's germline CDR1 is SGHVS and CDR2 FQNEAQ. Trimming left V 0 bases short and J 8 bases short, with 11 bases between. This CDR3 has 15 amino acids. The DNA of the CDR3 is TGTGCCAGCAGCTTAGCGGGCCAGGATCATTCACCCCTCCACTTT. This encodes CASSLAGQDHSPLHF.

J is TRBJ1-1 and V is TRBV19; tentatively, D is TRBD1 (5 bases). Germline V gene data show CDR1 as LNHDA and CDR2 as SQIVND (reference sequence). Between the trimmed V and J ends, which lost 3 bases and 8 bases, there was a span of 13 bases. The CDR3 consists of 13 residues. The CDR3 nucleotides are TGTGCCAGTAGTATGGGGATCGGGGGAGAAGCTTTCTTT. Its translation is CASSMGIGGEAFF.

This chain links TRBV30 with TRBJ2-7; 9 positions match TRBD1. Germline-derived CDR1 and CDR2 are GTSNPN and SVGIG (reference sequence). The V gene end was trimmed by 0 bases and the J gene end by 2 bases; junction bases not matched to a gene: 5. The CDR3 length is 15 residues. The CDR3 is CAWSVEDRGTYEQYF. The CDR3, as DNA: TGTGCCTGGAGTGTCGAGGACAGGGGCACCTACGAGCAGTACTTC. The whole variable domain, remainder taken from reference TRBV30 and TRBJ2-7, is SQTIHQWPATLVQPVGSPLSLECTVEGTSNPNLYWYRQAAGRGLQLLFYSVGIGQISSEVPQNLSASRPQDRQFILSSKKLLLSDSGFYLCAWSVEDRGTYEQYFGPGTRLTVT.

The V and J genes are TRBV27 and TRBJ1-4, with D maybe TRBD1 (5 bases). CDR1 is MNHEY and CDR2 is SMNVEV in the germline V gene (reference sequence). The V gene lost 8 bases and the J gene lost 7 bases, with 11 bases spanning the gap. The CDR3 extends over 12 amino acids. This CDR3 is CASRRGGEKLFF. CDR3 in DNA: TGTGCCAGCCGACGGGGGGGTGAAAAACTGTTTTTT.

Remarks on this clone: A read error may account for a junction end that differs from germline. The chain has TRBV2 and TRBJ2-1; D may match TRBD1 or TRBD2 (5 bases each). CDR1 is SNHLY and CDR2 is FYNNEI in the germline V gene. The CDR3 is 16 amino acids. The CDR3 nucleotides read TGTGCCAGCAGGGAAGGCCGAGGGGCCAGTCGGGATGAGCAGTTCTTC. Translating gives CASREGRGASRDEQFF.

This clone was seen a few times. The chain joins TRBV12-3 or TRBV12-4 to TRBJ2-1; D is unclear. V lost 6 bases and J 8 bases, leaving 11 bases between the germline ends. The CDR3 is 12 residues long. In DNA, the CDR3 is TGTGCCAGCAGCCACGGCGGAGATGAGCAGTTCTTC. This codes for CASSHGGDEQFF.

The chain employs TRBV28 and TRBJ2-1, with 9 bases fitting TRBD2. CDR1 is MDHEN, CDR2 SYDVKM, per germline. The V segment lost 4 bases and the J segment 6 bases; nucleotides outside the gene matches: 13. The CDR3 sequence is 17 residues long. CDR3 sequence: CASSSTHLAGSPNEQFF. In DNA form, the CDR3 reads TGTGCCAGCAGTTCCACTCATCTAGCGGGATCCCCCAATGAGCAGTTCTTC.

V gene TRBV12-2 combines with J gene TRBJ1-6; TRBD1 is taken as the D call from the table, unchecked against the DNA. TRBV12-2 is described as a pseudogene. The CDR3 loop spans 16 amino acids. Written as DNA, the CDR3 is TGTGCAAGTCCCCTAGGCATGGGACAGCGAAATTCACCCCTCCACTTT. Translating it yields CASPLGMGQRNSPLHF.

The chain combines TRBV7-2 with TRBJ1-2; possible D gene TRBD1, 5 bases. The V and J ends lost 0 bases and 6 bases respectively, with 11 bases between them. Germline V gene lookup returns CDR1 SGHTA and CDR2 FQGNSA. The CDR3 has 14 amino acids. Here the CDR3 reads CASSLAGGLDGYTF. CDR3 DNA sequence: TGTGCCAGCAGCTTAGCGGGGGGACTTGATGGCTACACCTTC.

The chain couples TRBV7-9 to TRBJ1-1; D call uncertain. V was trimmed by 1 base and J by 1 base, leaving 10 bases between them. CDR1 SEHNR and CDR2 FQNEAQ come from the germline V gene (reference sequence). The CDR3 contains 15 residues. The CDR3: CASSLGPGGNTEAFF. CDR3 nucleotides: TGTGCCAGCAGCTTAGGTCCAGGAGGGAACACTGAAGCTTTCTTT.

The rearrangement uses TRBV19 and TRBJ2-5; TRBD1 matches 7 bases. This CDR3 is 13 amino acids long. Looked up from germline, CDR1 is LNHDA and CDR2 is SQIVND (reference sequence). The V gene end was trimmed by 6 bases and the J gene end by 2 bases; junction bases not matched to a gene: 3. Written as DNA, the CDR3 is TGTGCCAGTAGAAGACAGGGACAAGAGACCCAGTACTTC. This codes for CASRRQGQETQYF.

The CDR3 DNA follows: TGTGCCAGCAGTTTCATGAACACTGAAGCTTTCTTT. This gives the protein CASSFMNTEAFF. The genes are TRBV13 and TRBJ1-1; D gene uncertain. The CDR3 covers 12 residues. The V end lost 6 bases, the J end lost 0 bases, and 5 bases lay between the germline ends. In germline, CDR1 is PRHDT, CDR2 FYEKMQ (reference sequence).

This clone has more than one count but fewer than ten. This chain links TRBV4-1 with TRBJ2-7; D may be TRBD1 or TRBD2 (6 bases each). The CDR3 has 17 amino acids. The V and J ends lost 1 base and 3 bases respectively, with 19 bases between them. Germline values: CDR1 MGHRA, CDR2 YSYEKL. CDR3 nucleotide sequence: TGCGCCAGCAGCCAAGGGACGGCCGCGGAGGGGGACTACGAGCAGTACTTC. The encoded protein is CASSQGTAAEGDYEQYF.

The chain recombines TRBV2 with TRBJ2-7, with 7 bases fitting TRBD1. Germline lookup yields CDR1 SNHLY and CDR2 FYNNEI. J was trimmed by 1 base and V by 2 bases; bases with no gene match: 11. The CDR3 runs to 17 residues. The CDR3 loop is CASSERRGTGASYEQYF. The CDR3 DNA reads as TGTGCCAGCAGTGAAAGGCGTGGCACAGGGGCTTCCTACGAGCAGTACTTC. Complete variable domain (other parts from reference TRBV2 and TRBJ2-7): EPEVTQTPSHQVTQMGQEVILRCVPISNHLYFYWYRQILGQKVEFLVSFYNNEISEKSEIFDDQFSVERPDGSNFTLKIRSTKLEDSAMYFCASSERRGTGASYEQYFGPGTRLTVT.

The genes are TRBV14 and TRBJ2-1; a weak D match, TRBD2 (6 bases). CDR3 length equals 12 residues. Trimming removed 2 bases at V and 9 bases at J, with 8 bases between. The V gene's germline CDR1 is SGHDN and CDR2 FVKESK. In DNA, the CDR3 is TGTGCCAGCAGCCAAACTAGCATTGAGCAGTTCTTC. Residues: CASSQTSIEQFF.

Comment on this clone: The sample carries other DNA sequences with the same CDR3. The V call is TRBV5-1, the J call TRBJ1-4, with 10 bases fitting TRBD1. With 0 bases clipped from V and 8 bases from J, the junction kept 4 bases outside the gene matches. The germline CDR1 and CDR2 sequences are SGHRS and YFSETQ. This CDR3 is 15 amino acids long. The DNA of the CDR3 is TGCGCCAGCAGCTTGGGACAGGGGGCAGGCGAAAAACTGTTTTTT. It codes for CASSLGQGAGEKLFF.

The rearrangement joins TRBV7-3 to TRBJ1-1; maybe TRBD1 (5 bases). Germline CDR1 SGHTA, CDR2 FQGTGA. The length of the CDR3 is 15 residues. Trimming cost V 2 bases and J 1 base, with 11 bases left between them. CDR3 loop: CASSLQGSSNTEAFF. Here the CDR3 DNA reads TGTGCCAGCAGCTTACAGGGTTCGTCGAACACTGAAGCTTTCTTT.

The V and J genes are TRBV11-2 and TRBJ2-3, with D perhaps TRBD1 (6 bases). The V gene's germline CDR1 is SGHAT and CDR2 FQNNGV. This CDR3 contains 14 residues. Trimming pared 6 bases from V and 0 bases from J, leaving 10 bases between. The CDR3 nucleotides read TGTGCCAGCAGTTACAGGGATAGCACAGATACGCAGTATTTT. Its translation is CASSYRDSTDTQYF.

This clone has a handful of counts. The chain has TRBV11-3 and TRBJ2-1; possibly TRBD2 for D (6 bases). The CDR3 is 14 residues long. V was trimmed by 4 bases and J by 8 bases, leaving 15 bases between them. CDR1 and CDR2 (germline): SGHNT, YENEEA. The CDR3 spells CASSSSRRADEQFF. The CDR3 DNA reads as TGTGCCAGCAGCTCTTCAAGGAGGGCAGATGAGCAGTTCTTC.